This T cell receptor beta chain was observed in a study of T cell responses to AZD1222 COVID-19 vaccine. Repertoires were generated with immunoSEQ multiplex PCR, while TCRdb's copy carries only in-frame clones and drops some. This repertoire shows about 210,000 clones, 94% found once; its top ten account for about 1.5%. This CDR3 region has 16 residues. Per germline, CDR1 SEHNR and CDR2 FQNEAQ (reference sequence). V lost 8 bases to trimming and J lost 5 bases, with 21 bases between them. This specimen was peripheral blood, taken 28 days after the second dose of the MenACWY control vaccine. The rearrangement joins TRBV7-9 to TRBJ1-4; TRBD1 is a possible D gene (5 bases). The sequence was collected from an adult who received the MenACWY meningococcal vaccine as a control. CDR3 nucleotides: TGTGCCAGCCAACCAACCGGAGGGGAGTTCAATGAAAAACTGTTTTTT. Its translation: CASQPTGGEFNEKLFF.